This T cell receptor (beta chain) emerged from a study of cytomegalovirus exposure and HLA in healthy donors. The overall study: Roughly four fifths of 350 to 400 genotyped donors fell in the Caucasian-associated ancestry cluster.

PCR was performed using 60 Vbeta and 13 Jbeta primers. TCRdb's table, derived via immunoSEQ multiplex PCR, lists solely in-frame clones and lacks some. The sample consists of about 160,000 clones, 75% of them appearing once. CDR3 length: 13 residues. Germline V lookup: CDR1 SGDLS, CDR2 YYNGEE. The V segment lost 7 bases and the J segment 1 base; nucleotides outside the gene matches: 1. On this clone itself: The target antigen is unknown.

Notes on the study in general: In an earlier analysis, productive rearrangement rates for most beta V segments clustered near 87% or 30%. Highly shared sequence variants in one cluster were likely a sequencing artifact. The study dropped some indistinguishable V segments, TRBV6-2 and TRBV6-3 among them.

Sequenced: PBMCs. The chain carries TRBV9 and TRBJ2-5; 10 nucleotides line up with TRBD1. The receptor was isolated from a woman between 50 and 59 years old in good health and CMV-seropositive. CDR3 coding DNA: TGTGCCAGCGGGGACAGGGGCCAAGAGACCCAGTACTTC. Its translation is CASGDRGQETQYF.